This entry concerns a single T cell receptor beta chain. This clone has a handful of counts. It has no known antigen specificity. No base qualities exist here, and no much larger clone lies one base off it. This entry belongs to a study of blood T cell repertoires in COVID-19 (dated by TCRdb to the early 2020s). Looking at the study overall: Samples from collaborators originated in the United States, Italy and Spain and spanned both the acute and convalescent phases of COVID-19. The material from the prospective study consisted of cDNA or gDNA derived from T cells, B-cell-depleted T cells, or PBMCs. Subjects who had been exposed to COVID-19, were actively infected with it, or had recovered from it provided the deeply sampled blood TCRbeta repertoires that made up the dataset. A freely available public database, intended as a resource for researchers studying the immune response to SARS-CoV-2, is where the repertoires were released. The samples were drawn from the first 160 participants of the ongoing ImmuneRACE study and from 1,254 subjects provided by 6 global collaborators. A de-identified subject ID, COVID-19 status, age in years and sex were almost always included in the sample metadata. Where available, HLA class I and class II types were obtained from metadata supplied by the sample provider rather than from assay-based typing. Study-level results and caveats: The quantity of clinical and demographic metadata differed by source and by participant and was supplied without curation.

The immunoSEQ Assay, a bias-controlled multiplex PCR, was used to amplify TCRbeta CDR3 regions from genomic DNA. Per the source publication's procedure: Within the assay, amplification of reference gene primers was used to estimate how many nucleated cells each sample contained. To quantify the absolute abundance of each unique TCRbeta CDR3 rearrangement, sequence reads were collapsed and filtered. For each sample, productive Simpson clonality was calculated as the square root of Simpson's diversity index across productive rearrangements. As stored in TCRdb, this immuneACCESS dataset retains in-frame rearrangements with V and J assigned. A fraction of the clones does not appear; measured against another copy, unresolved V genes explain less than half of the discrepancy, and the remainder lacks a known reason. V and J calls plus clone size are reproduced from that table; the DNA served to infer D and trimming. The table for this sample lists about 340,000 clones; 65% to 85% of them were counted only once. Under 3% of the sample lies in the top ten.

As encoded in the germline V gene (reference sequence), CDR1 is SEHNR while CDR2 is FQNEAQ. There are 13 amino acids in the CDR3, from cysteine to phenylalanine inclusive. Only CDR3 DNA is held: 39 bases, read in frame from base 1. V is clipped by 3 bases and J by 9 bases, and the sequence between their germline boundaries is 14 bases long. Collaborating institutions collected whole blood in K2EDTA tubes following their own protocols. Collaborator samples were shipped for TCRbeta analysis as frozen whole blood, isolated PBMCs, or DNA extracted from either sample type. The source material was peripheral blood. The sequence joins TRBV7-9 to TRBJ1-2, with the D gene not confidently named. This TCR was sampled from a man aged 25 to 45 with active or convalescent COVID-19. CDR3 reads: CASSFGVTMRYTF. The nucleotides are TGTGCCAGCAGCTTTGGAGTAACTATGCGCTACACCTTC. Here the CDR3 is joined to the reference TRBV7-9 and TRBJ1-2 genes, and the full variable domain is: DTGVSQNPRHKITKRGQNVTFRCDPISEHNRLYWYRQTLGQGPEFLTYFQNEAQLEKSRLLSDRFSAERPKGSFSTLEIQRTEQGDSAMYLCASSFGVTMRYTFGSGTRLTVV.